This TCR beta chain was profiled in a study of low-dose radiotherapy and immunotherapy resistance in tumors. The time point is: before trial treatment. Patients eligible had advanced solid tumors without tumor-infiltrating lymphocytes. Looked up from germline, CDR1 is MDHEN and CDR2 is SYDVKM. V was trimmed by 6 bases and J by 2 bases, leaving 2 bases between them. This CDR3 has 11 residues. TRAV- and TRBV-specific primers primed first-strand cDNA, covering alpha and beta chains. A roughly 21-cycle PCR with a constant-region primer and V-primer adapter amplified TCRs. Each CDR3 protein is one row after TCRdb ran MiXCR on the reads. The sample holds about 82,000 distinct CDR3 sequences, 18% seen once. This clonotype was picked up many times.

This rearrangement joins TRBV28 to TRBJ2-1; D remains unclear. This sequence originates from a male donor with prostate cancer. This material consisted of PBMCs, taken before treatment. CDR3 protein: CASSTYNEQFF. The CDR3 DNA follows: TGTGCCAGCAGCACCTACAATGAGCAGTTCTTC.